Shown below are 15 T cell receptor beta chains from a single sample sequenced in a study of blood T cell repertoires in COVID-19. Sequencing was performed with immunoSEQ multiplex PCR; in TCRdb, only in-frame clones are kept and a portion is missing. The sample lists 90,000 to 120,000 clones, about 90% seen once, with over 1% in the top ten. Sequenced material: peripheral blood. These receptor sequences come from a woman aged 25 to 39 with acute or convalescent COVID-19.

Only one count was recorded for this clone. The J gene is TRBJ2-7, the V gene TRBV11-2, with 7 bases aligning to TRBD1. V gave up 0 bases and J gave up 0 bases; unmatched junction bases: 5. This CDR3 comprises 16 residues. Germline CDR1 reads SGHAT; CDR2 reads FQNNGV. CDR3 in DNA: TGTGCCAGCAGCTTAGACATACAGGGGAGCTCCTACGAGCAGTACTTC. It specifies CASSLDIQGSSYEQYF.

This clone was counted a single time. This chain links TRBV6-2 or TRBV6-3 with TRBJ2-5, with TRBD2 as a possible D gene (6 bases). CDR1 is MNHEY, CDR2 SVGEGT, per germline. The CDR3 covers 14 residues. V lost 2 bases to trimming and J lost 5 bases, with 12 bases between them. The CDR3 here is CASSYGAGTETQYF. The CDR3 bases are TGTGCCAGCAGTTACGGGGCGGGAACGGAGACCCAGTACTTC.

CDR3 DNA sequence: TGTGCCAGCAGTTTATTCTTGTACGAGCAGTACTTC. It yields the protein CASSLFLYEQYF. The V call is TRBV28, the J call TRBJ2-7; unclear D gene. CDR1 is MDHEN and CDR2 is SYDVKM in the germline V gene. The CDR3 runs to 12 residues. V dropped 1 base and J dropped 4 bases, with 5 bases sitting between them. Variable domain in full (rest from reference TRBV28 and TRBJ2-7): DVKVTQSSRYLVKRTGEKVFLECVQDMDHENMFWYRQDPGLGLRLIYFSYDVKMKEKGDIPEGYSVSREKKERFSLILESASTNQTSMYLCASSLFLYEQYFGPGTRLTVT.

The chain is built from TRBV5-6 and TRBJ1-1, with a tentative D call TRBD1 (5 bases). CDR1 and CDR2 from the germline V gene are SGHDT and YYEEEE. CDR3 length: 16 residues. The ends were cut back, 6 bases at V and 1 base at J, with 19 bases in the middle. Here the CDR3 reads CASNRNWGVRNTEAFF. The CDR3 nucleotides are TGTGCCAGCAACCGAAATTGGGGGGTAAGGAACACTGAAGCTTTCTTT. Complete variable domain (other parts from reference TRBV5-6 and TRBJ1-1): DAGVTQSPTHLIKTRGQQVTLRCSPKSGHDTVSWYQQALGQGPQFIFQYYEEEERQRGNFPDRFSGHQFPNYSSELNVNALLLGDSALYLCASNRNWGVRNTEAFFGQGTRLTVV.

The V gene is TRBV18, the J gene TRBJ2-1; possibly TRBD1 for D (6 bases). Germline CDR1 is KGHSH and CDR2 is LQKENI. The CDR3 totals 14 residues. The V and J ends lost 0 bases and 3 bases respectively, with 6 bases between them. The CDR3 here is CASSPPTGYNEQFF. DNA of the CDR3: TGTGCCAGCTCACCACCGACAGGCTACAATGAGCAGTTCTTC.

The rearrangement links TRBV19 to TRBJ1-2, with 7 bases lining up with TRBD1. CDR3 length equals 14 residues. Germline V gives CDR1 LNHDA, CDR2 SQIVND (reference sequence). The V and J ends lost 6 bases and 1 base, in that order; junction bases with no gene match: 5. The CDR3 bases are TGTGCCAGTAGGACGAGGGGGCGTAACTATGGCTACACCTTC. Protein: CASRTRGRNYGYTF. The whole variable domain, remainder taken from reference TRBV19 and TRBJ1-2, is DGGITQSPKYLFRKEGQNVTLSCEQNLNHDAMYWYRQDPGQGLRLIYYSQIVNDFQKGDIAEGYSVSREKKESFPLTVTSAQKNPTAFYLCASRTRGRNYGYTFGSGTRLTVV.

The chain employs TRBV2 and TRBJ2-5; 9 bases agree with TRBD2. The CDR3 is 16 amino acids. Germline loops: CDR1 SNHLY, CDR2 FYNNEI. J gave up 4 bases and V 6 bases, and 12 bases lay outside the gene matches. The chain's CDR3 is CASRSSESGGPETQYF. The CDR3, as DNA: TGTGCCAGCAGGTCGAGTGAGAGCGGGGGGCCAGAGACCCAGTACTTC.

The chain has TRBV28 and TRBJ2-2; 10 nucleotides align to TRBD2. There are 18 residues in the CDR3. The junction had 9 bases not matched to a gene; V was cut back by 3 bases and J by 2 bases. The V gene's germline CDR1 is MDHEN and CDR2 SYDVKM. CDR3 residues: CASSFPGLALRNTGELFF. The CDR3 DNA reads TGTGCCAGCAGTTTTCCGGGACTAGCGTTAAGAAACACCGGGGAGCTGTTTTTT.

The V and J genes are TRBV7-8 and TRBJ1-2; perhaps TRBD1 as D (5 bases). Germline CDR1 and CDR2: SGHVS and FQNEAQ. V was cut by 5 bases and J by 7 bases, with 17 bases left in between. This CDR3 is built from 14 residues. CDR3 residues: CASSRGFGGVGYTF. In nucleotides, the CDR3 is TGTGCCAGCAGCCGAGGGTTTGGGGGGGTTGGCTACACCTTC.

This sequence joins TRBV13 and TRBJ1-2, with no clear D. CDR1 and CDR2 (germline): PRHDT, FYEKMQ (reference sequence). V lost 2 bases to trimming and J lost 8 bases, with 18 bases between them. This CDR3 contains 15 residues. The CDR3: CASSLRSGNSLGYTF. For the CDR3, the DNA is TGTGCCAGCAGCTTACGGTCGGGGAATTCCCTCGGCTACACCTTC.

The J gene is TRBJ1-5, the V gene TRBV27; 8 bases fit TRBD1. Germline lookup yields CDR1 MNHEY and CDR2 SMNVEV (reference sequence). The CDR3 totals 14 residues. V was pared by 4 bases and J by 4 bases, with 3 bases of the junction left unmatched. CDR3 bases: TGTGCCAGCAGTTCGCGACAGGGGAATCAGCCCCAGCATTTT. Translated, it gives CASSSRQGNQPQHF.

The chain links TRBV4-3 to TRBJ2-5, with no clear D. CDR3 length: 14 amino acids. Trimming removed 0 bases from V and 4 bases from J, with 9 bases in between. The germline V gene encodes CDR1 LGHNA and CDR2 YSLEER. CDR3 residues: CASSQEIAVETQYF. The CDR3 coding sequence is TGCGCCAGCAGCCAAGAAATTGCAGTAGAGACCCAGTACTTC.

The chain links TRBV4-2 to TRBJ1-4; 8 nucleotides line up with TRBD1. The trim removed 0 bases at V and 5 bases at J, leaving 5 bases unmatched. There are 16 residues in the CDR3. The germline V gene encodes CDR1 LGHNA and CDR2 YNFKEQ. The CDR3 reads CASSQDRDRINEKLFF. The CDR3 DNA reads TGTGCCAGCAGCCAAGATCGGGACAGGATAAATGAAAAACTGTTTTTT.

This sequence joins TRBV4-1 and TRBJ1-5; TRBD1 might be the D (5 bases). Between the trimmed V and J ends, which lost 0 bases and 5 bases, there was a span of 11 bases. Per germline, CDR1 MGHRA and CDR2 YSYEKL. The CDR3 is made up of 15 amino acids. CDR3 DNA sequence: TGCGCCAGCAGCCAAGATCTCAGGGCATATCAGCCCCAGCATTTT. This gives the protein CASSQDLRAYQPQHF.

The count of this clone is one. The rearrangement uses TRBV7-3 and TRBJ1-1; 8 positions agree with TRBD1. This CDR3 region has 14 residues. The ends lost 5 bases at V and 10 bases at J; junction bases unmatched: 12. Germline CDR1 SGHTA, CDR2 FQGTGA. CDR3 nucleotide sequence: TGTGCCAGCAGCCCAGGACAGGGAGAATTGTCAGCTTTCTTT. Its translation is CASSPGQGELSAFF.